These 28 T cell receptor beta chains were all obtained from the same sample, sequenced in a study of T cell clonotyping in hematopoietic cell transplantation. Described time point: recipient sample about 28 days before transplant, after cytoreduction. Using immunoSEQ multiplex PCR, the repertoire was profiled, and TCRdb retains in-frame clones only, with some absent. The sample lists 35,000 to 50,000 clones, 85% occurring once. Sequencing used peripheral blood mononuclear cells, obtained before stem cell transplant. Receptors were obtained from a man between 60 and 70 years old with acute myeloid leukemia. Some clones in this sample may be carry-over from other donors' samples.

CDR3 nucleotide sequence: TGTGCCACCAGCAGAGCCCCCTTTCTCACACAGGGCCGTGTCTACGAGCAGTACTTC. Protein product: CATSRAPFLTQGRVYEQYF. The gene calls are TRBV15 and TRBJ2-7, with D possibly TRBD1 on 6 matching bases. The V end was cut by 1 base, the J end by 3 bases, with 25 bases between. From germline, CDR1 is LNHNV and CDR2 YYDKDF (reference sequence). The CDR3 consists of 19 residues.

CDR3 sequence reads: CASSLDNRGNYGYTF. The DNA for the CDR3 is TGTGCCAGCAGCTTAGACAACAGGGGCAACTATGGCTACACCTTC. This chain uses TRBV7-3 with TRBJ1-2; the match to TRBD1 covers 7 bases. The CDR3 sequence is 15 residues long. CDR1 and CDR2 (germline): SGHTA, FQGTGA. The V segment lost 2 bases and the J segment 2 bases; nucleotides outside the gene matches: 5.

V usage is TRBV5-1 and J usage is TRBJ2-1, with D perhaps matching TRBD1 or TRBD2 (5 bases each). Germline CDR1 reads SGHRS; CDR2 reads YFSETQ. This CDR3 spans 16 amino acids. The V end was cut by 1 base, the J end by 0 bases, with 11 bases between. Here the CDR3 DNA reads TGCGCCAGCAGCTTGTCTAACGGGGCCTCCTACAATGAGCAGTTCTTC. Its translation is CASSLSNGASYNEQFF.

The V gene is TRBV7-2, the J gene TRBJ2-7; TRBD2 agrees at 8 bases. The ends lost 1 base at V and 3 bases at J; junction bases unmatched: 5. Germline V gives CDR1 SGHTA, CDR2 FQGNSA. The CDR3 is made up of 15 amino acids. The CDR3 DNA sequence: TGTGCCAGCAGCTTAGGCAGCGGGGGTATCTACGAGCAGTACTTC. Translating it yields CASSLGSGGIYEQYF. The full variable domain, with the rest looked up from reference TRBV7-2 and TRBJ2-7, is GAGVSQSPSNKVTEKGKDVELRCDPISGHTALYWYRQSLGQGLEFLIYFQGNSAPDKSGLPSDRFSAERTGGSVSTLTIQRTQQEDSAVYLCASSLGSGGIYEQYFGPGTRLTVT.

On this clone itself: Sequence at one end of the junction differs from germline and may be a read error. This rearrangement joins TRBV30 to TRBJ2-7, with TRBD2 as a possible D gene (5 bases). The CDR3 is 12 residues long. Per the germline V gene, CDR1 is GTSNPN and CDR2 is SVGIG (reference sequence). CDR3 sequence (DNA): TGTGCCTGGAGTGTCGCGGGTTACGGGCAGTACTTC. Residues: CAWSVAGYGQYF.

The V call is TRBV30, the J call TRBJ1-4; unclear D gene. Germline V CDR1 and CDR2: GTSNPN, SVGIG (reference sequence). The CDR3 has 15 residues. The V end lost 4 bases, the J end lost 7 bases, and 19 bases lay between the germline ends. CDR3 in amino acids: CAWTPPDLGVEKLFF. CDR3 in DNA: TGTGCCTGGACCCCCCCCGACCTTGGAGTTGAAAAACTGTTTTTT.

The rearrangement joins TRBV27 to TRBJ2-7; D is unresolved. The V end lost 3 bases, the J end lost 4 bases, and 16 bases lay between the germline ends. The CDR3 has 15 amino acids. From germline, CDR1 is MNHEY and CDR2 SMNVEV (reference sequence). For the CDR3, the DNA is TGTGCCAGCAGTTTGAAGGAAGGGAAAACATACGAGCAGTACTTC. This translates into CASSLKEGKTYEQYF.

This sequence joins TRBV28 and TRBJ1-6, with a possible D match to TRBD1 (6 bases). The V end lost 2 bases, the J end lost 5 bases, and 10 bases lay between the germline ends. The germline gives CDR1 MDHEN, CDR2 SYDVKM. The CDR3 is made up of 15 amino acids. CDR3 coding DNA: TGTGCCAGCAGTTTACCAGGGGCAGATAATTCACCCCTCCACTTT. Amino acid sequence: CASSLPGADNSPLHF.

The chain employs TRBV28 and TRBJ1-2; a weak D match, TRBD1 (5 bases). The V gene lost 6 bases and the J gene lost 6 bases, with 17 bases spanning the gap. This CDR3 is 14 amino acids long. Germline CDR1 MDHEN, CDR2 SYDVKM. DNA of the CDR3: TGTGCCAGCAGAATACTGAGGGCGGGGGATGGCTACACCTTC. Protein product: CASRILRAGDGYTF.

The V call is TRBV29-1, the J call TRBJ1-1; D uncertain. The ends were cut back, 4 bases at V and 0 bases at J, with 9 bases in the middle. This CDR3 spans 13 amino acids. Germline CDR1 and CDR2: SQVTM and ANQGSEA. As DNA, the CDR3 is TGCAGCGTTGCGGGAGGGTTGAACACTGAAGCTTTCTTT. Protein product: CSVAGGLNTEAFF.

The chain links TRBV19 to TRBJ2-7; D uncertain. V was trimmed by 6 bases and J by 6 bases, leaving 15 bases between them. CDR3 length equals 13 residues. The germline CDR1 and CDR2 sequences are LNHDA and SQIVND (reference sequence). Written as DNA, the CDR3 is TGTGCCAGTAGCGCCAGACTGGGCGGCGAGCAGTACTTC. This gives the protein CASSARLGGEQYF.

V usage is TRBV28 and J usage is TRBJ2-7; 9 positions agree with TRBD1. V was pared by 1 base and J by 3 bases, with 7 bases of the junction left unmatched. The CDR3 has 16 amino acids. CDR1 is MDHEN and CDR2 is SYDVKM in the germline V gene. The DNA for the CDR3 is TGTGCCAGCAGTTTATTGGCCGGGGGACAGGGCTACGAGCAGTACTTC. It yields the protein CASSLLAGGQGYEQYF. The entire variable domain, with the rest obtained from reference TRBV28 and TRBJ2-7, is as follows: DVKVTQSSRYLVKRTGEKVFLECVQDMDHENMFWYRQDPGLGLRLIYFSYDVKMKEKGDIPEGYSVSREKKERFSLILESASTNQTSMYLCASSLLAGGQGYEQYFGPGTRLTVT.

The rearrangement joins TRBV7-3 to TRBJ2-2; 11 nucleotides align to TRBD2. This CDR3 contains 16 residues. V was clipped by 3 bases and J by 4 bases; unmatched bases: 4. Germline lookup yields CDR1 SGHTA and CDR2 FQGTGA. The CDR3 protein is CASSFSGGVGTGELFF. DNA for the CDR3: TGTGCCAGCAGCTTTAGCGGGGGGGTCGGCACCGGGGAGCTGTTTTTT.

The chain couples TRBV7-8 to TRBJ2-7, with D possibly matching TRBD1 (6 bases). Trimming left V 5 bases short and J 6 bases short, with 17 bases between. This CDR3 region has 14 residues. In germline, CDR1 is SGHVS, CDR2 FQNEAQ. CDR3 in amino acids: CASSRVTGPGEQYF. The CDR3 DNA is TGTGCCAGCAGCCGTGTGACAGGTCCCGGCGAGCAGTACTTC.

The chain has TRBV6-1 and TRBJ2-1; TRBD1 matches at 9 bases. Per germline, CDR1 MNHNS and CDR2 SASEGT. V gave up 7 bases and J gave up 5 bases; unmatched junction bases: 6. The CDR3 contains 14 residues. CDR3 region: CASNSGQGDNEQFF. In DNA form, the CDR3 reads TGTGCCAGCAACTCGGGACAGGGCGACAATGAGCAGTTCTTC.

The gene calls are TRBV5-1 and TRBJ2-2; no clear D. The CDR3 spans 15 residues. Germline CDR1 is SGHRS and CDR2 is YFSETQ. V gave up 1 base and J gave up 7 bases, with 14 bases separating them. This chain's CDR3 is CASSLIQSRGGELFF. For the CDR3, the DNA is TGCGCCAGCAGCTTGATCCAGTCCCGAGGCGGGGAGCTGTTTTTT.

The chain links TRBV7-2 to TRBJ1-2; D remains unclear. This CDR3 comprises 13 residues. V was cut by 7 bases and J by 4 bases, with 13 bases left in between. Germline assignment: CDR1 SGHTA and CDR2 FQGNSA. The CDR3 DNA is TGTGCCAGCAAATATCAAGGGTTCTATGGCTACACCTTC. Translating gives CASKYQGFYGYTF.

V usage is TRBV28 and J usage is TRBJ1-5; D is uncertain. The CDR3 extends over 17 amino acids. Trimming took 6 bases from V and 6 from J, leaving 24 bases between them. Germline values: CDR1 MDHEN, CDR2 SYDVKM. The CDR3 nucleotides are TGTGCCAGCAGCCGTGGCGCAGCCGTGTGGGTTATTCAGCCCCAGCATTTT. This sequence encodes CASSRGAAVWVIQPQHF.

The rearrangement joins TRBV7-2 to TRBJ2-5, with D possibly called TRBD1 or TRBD2 (6 bases each). Germline CDR1 is SGHTA and CDR2 is FQGNSA. The CDR3 sequence is 14 residues long. V was clipped by 7 bases and J by 5 bases, with 17 bases between them. Here the CDR3 DNA reads TGTGCCAGCACCCCGAGGGGGGACCGGGAGACCCAGTACTTC. Encoded protein: CASTPRGDRETQYF.

The J gene is TRBJ1-2, the V gene TRBV30, with TRBD1 matching 12 bases. The V segment lost 2 bases and the J segment 7 bases; nucleotides outside the gene matches: 5. Germline V gene lookup returns CDR1 GTSNPN and CDR2 SVGIG (reference sequence). The CDR3 totals 14 residues. CDR3 loop: CAWSWGQGAGGYTF. DNA of the CDR3: TGTGCCTGGAGTTGGGGACAGGGGGCTGGTGGCTACACCTTC.

The CDR3 nucleotides are TGTGCCAGCAGTTTCAATCCCCTCCGACAGCCCGCCTATGGCTACACCTTC. Translated: CASSFNPLRQPAYGYTF. The chain is built from TRBV28 and TRBJ1-2; D perhaps matches TRBD1 (5 bases). V gave up 3 bases and J gave up 4 bases, with 21 bases separating them. Germline lookup yields CDR1 MDHEN and CDR2 SYDVKM. CDR3 length: 17 residues.

This chain uses TRBV7-2 with TRBJ1-2; no reliable D call. The CDR3 sequence is 14 residues long. The germline V gene has CDR1 SGHTA and CDR2 FQGNSA. Trimming took 5 bases from V and 0 from J, leaving 10 bases between them. This chain's CDR3 is CASSTDGTNYGYTF. The CDR3 DNA sequence: TGTGCCAGCAGCACGGACGGCACTAACTATGGCTACACCTTC. The whole variable domain, remainder taken from reference TRBV7-2 and TRBJ1-2, is GAGVSQSPSNKVTEKGKDVELRCDPISGHTALYWYRQSLGQGLEFLIYFQGNSAPDKSGLPSDRFSAERTGGSVSTLTIQRTQQEDSAVYLCASSTDGTNYGYTFGSGTRLTVV.

V and J are TRBV9 and TRBJ1-5, with TRBD1 as a possible D gene (6 bases). Germline CDR1 reads SGDLS; CDR2 reads YYNGEE. This CDR3 contains 17 residues. V was pared by 7 bases and J by 0 bases, with 20 bases between. As DNA, the CDR3 is TGTGCCAGCGTTGTCTCAGGGGTCGATTATAGCAATCAGCCCCAGCATTTT. It codes for CASVVSGVDYSNQPQHF.

This chain joins TRBV4-2 and TRBJ1-5, with 9 nucleotides matching TRBD1. Germline V CDR1 and CDR2: LGHNA, YNFKEQ. After removal of 5 bases from V and 4 bases from J, the junction contained 9 bases not matched to a gene. CDR3 length: 16 amino acids. CDR3 bases: TGTGCCAGCAGCTCCACTAGGACAGGGGATAATCAGCCCCAGCATTTT. Residues: CASSSTRTGDNQPQHF.

The CDR3 DNA reads as TGCGCCAGCAGCTTGGGGCGGTCTCCCGGAGGCACTGAAGCTTTCTTT. Its protein is CASSLGRSPGGTEAFF. The chain has TRBV5-1 and TRBJ1-1, with D hard to call. CDR1 and CDR2 (germline): SGHRS, YFSETQ. The CDR3 extends over 16 amino acids. With 0 bases removed from V and 4 bases from J, the gap between germline ends came to 16 bases.

This chain joins TRBV30 and TRBJ1-4, with unresolved D. The V and J ends lost 2 bases and 5 bases respectively, with 21 bases between them. CDR1 and CDR2 from the germline V gene are GTSNPN and SVGIG (reference sequence). This CDR3 contains 17 residues. CDR3 amino acids: CAWSSEDGGYRNEKLFF. The CDR3 nucleotides are TGTGCCTGGAGTTCCGAGGACGGAGGATACCGGAATGAAAAACTGTTTTTT.

The chain employs TRBV5-8 and TRBJ2-4, with D perhaps being TRBD1 or TRBD2 (5 bases each). The CDR3 contains 15 residues. Looked up from germline, CDR1 is SGHTS and CDR2 is YDEGEE. The V end lost 4 bases, the J end lost 0 bases, and 11 bases lay between the germline ends. The CDR3 sequence is CASSGGVVAKNIQYF. The CDR3 DNA sequence: TGTGCCAGCAGCGGGGGAGTCGTAGCCAAAAACATTCAGTACTTC.

Here the CDR3 DNA reads TGTGCCAGCAGCTTAGACGCCGGGAAAACCGGGGAGCTGTTTTTT. It translates to CASSLDAGKTGELFF. The V call is TRBV7-6, the J call TRBJ2-2; D perhaps matches TRBD2 (5 bases). The germline V gene has CDR1 SGHVS and CDR2 FNYEAQ. This CDR3 comprises 15 residues. Between the trimmed V and J ends, which lost 1 base and 5 bases, there was a span of 11 bases.